These 28 T cell receptor beta chains came from one sample sequenced in a study of technical replicates of blood from a few donors. Sequenced by immunoSEQ multiplex PCR; TCRdb stores in-frame clones only, minus some. The table shows around 70,000 clones, with about 97% occurring only once. The sample taken for sequencing was T cells isolated from PBMCs. The receptors originated from a human donor in good health.

The V and J genes are TRBV5-4 and TRBJ2-7, with D possibly TRBD1 on 5 matching bases. Per the germline V gene, CDR1 is SGHNT and CDR2 is YYREEE (reference sequence). CDR3 length: 11 amino acids. V lost 2 bases and J lost 6, with 6 bases in between. CDR3 sequence: CASSLGAEQYF. The DNA of the CDR3 is TGTGCCAGCAGCTTAGGGGCCGAGCAGTACTTC.

The CDR3 sequence: CASSLSITQPQHF. In DNA form, the CDR3 reads TGTGCCAGCAGCTTAAGCATTACCCAGCCCCAGCATTTT. V usage is TRBV7-2 and J usage is TRBJ1-5; D ambiguous. V gave up 2 bases and J gave up 7 bases, with 9 bases separating them. CDR3 length equals 13 residues. Germline V CDR1 and CDR2: SGHTA, FQGNSA.

With respect to this clone: One end of the junction does not line up with germline, which may come from a read error. The CDR3 is CASSLWDTIYEQYF. As DNA, the CDR3 is TGTGCCAGCAGTCTATGGGACACCATCTACGAGCAGTACTTC. The V gene is TRBV28, the J gene TRBJ2-7; tentative D call: TRBD1 (6 bases). The V gene's germline CDR1 is MDHEN and CDR2 SYDVKM. The CDR3 runs 14 residues.

This chain joins TRBV6-1 and TRBJ1-2; 8 nucleotides align to TRBD1. The V gene's germline CDR1 is MNHNS and CDR2 SASEGT. The V gene end was trimmed by 3 bases and the J gene end by 3 bases; junction bases not matched to a gene: 6. This CDR3 comprises 15 residues. The CDR3 protein is CASSEWTGKDYGYTF. DNA for the CDR3: TGTGCCAGCAGTGAGTGGACAGGGAAGGACTATGGCTACACCTTC.

The rearrangement links TRBV6-1 to TRBJ2-3; no clear D gene. CDR3 length: 13 residues. V was pared by 2 bases and J by 3 bases, with 6 bases between. Germline V CDR1 and CDR2: MNHNS, SASEGT. CDR3 sequence reads: CASSESRTDTQYF. The CDR3 coding sequence is TGTGCCAGCAGTGAATCCCGGACAGATACGCAGTATTTT.

The chain links TRBV27 to TRBJ2-7; D is undetermined. CDR3 size: 14 residues. Trimming cost V 5 bases and J 4 bases, with 15 bases left between them. Germline V gene lookup returns CDR1 MNHEY and CDR2 SMNVEV (reference sequence). The CDR3 sequence: CASSPTLLGYEQYF. The CDR3 region has the DNA TGTGCCAGCAGTCCGACTCTTCTGGGTTACGAGCAGTACTTC.

The chain has TRBV6-5 and TRBJ2-7; D is perhaps TRBD1 (5 bases). The germline gives CDR1 MNHEY, CDR2 SVGAGI. The germline V and J ends were trimmed by 4 bases and 6 bases, with 16 bases remaining between them. This CDR3 region has 14 residues. This CDR3 reads CASSLLGADPEQYF. Written as DNA, the CDR3 is TGTGCCAGCAGTTTATTAGGGGCAGACCCCGAGCAGTACTTC.

This sequence joins TRBV7-8 and TRBJ1-1; 10 bases align to TRBD1. In germline, CDR1 is SGHVS, CDR2 FQNEAQ. Germline trimming cut 3 bases from V and 3 bases from J; bases unmatched to any gene: 7. The CDR3 extends over 16 amino acids. The CDR3 DNA sequence: TGTGCCAGCAGCTTCCTCCGGGACAGGGGAGACACTGAAGCTTTCTTT. Amino acid sequence: CASSFLRDRGDTEAFF.

Here the CDR3 reads CAWTGVPNTGELFF. The CDR3 bases are TGTGCCTGGACCGGGGTTCCGAACACCGGGGAGCTGTTTTTT. V is TRBV30 and J is TRBJ2-2; perhaps TRBD2 as D (5 bases). The CDR3 contains 14 residues. The germline CDR1 and CDR2 sequences are GTSNPN and SVGIG (reference sequence). The ends were cut back, 4 bases at V and 0 bases at J, with 9 bases in the middle.

The chain links TRBV13 to TRBJ1-1; maybe TRBD1 (5 bases). CDR3 length equals 17 residues. V was trimmed by 2 bases and J by 1 base, leaving 17 bases between them. Germline CDR1 PRHDT, CDR2 FYEKMQ (reference sequence). The CDR3: CASSLLGQGGTNTEAFF. The CDR3 bases are TGTGCCAGCAGCTTATTAGGGCAGGGAGGGACGAACACTGAAGCTTTCTTT. The full variable domain, rest sourced from reference TRBV13 and TRBJ1-1, is AAGVIQSPRHLIKEKRETATLKCYPIPRHDTVYWYQQGPGQDPQFLISFYEKMQSDKGSIPDRFSAQQFSDYHSELNMSSLELGDSALYFCASSLLGQGGTNTEAFFGQGTRLTVV.

The V call is TRBV7-9, the J call TRBJ1-1; no definite D call. V dropped 5 bases and J dropped 1 base, with 8 bases sitting between them. Germline V CDR1 and CDR2: SEHNR, FQNEAQ (reference sequence). The CDR3 is 13 residues long. CDR3 loop: CASSGRGNTEAFF. The CDR3 DNA follows: TGTGCCAGCAGCGGACGGGGGAACACTGAAGCTTTCTTT.

The CDR3 bases are TGTGCCATCAGTGGAGGAAGCCGGAGCTCTGGAAACACCATATATTTT. It codes for CAISGGSRSSGNTIYF. The genes are TRBV10-3 and TRBJ1-3; D is undetermined. Deletions cut 4 bases from V and 0 bases from J, with 13 bases between. The CDR3 loop spans 16 amino acids. CDR1 and CDR2 from the germline V gene are ENHRY and SYGVKD.

The chain carries TRBV5-1 and TRBJ2-2, with TRBD1 matching 10 bases. V gave up 4 bases and J gave up 5 bases; unmatched junction bases: 8. CDR1 and CDR2 (germline): SGHRS, YFSETQ. The CDR3 extends over 16 amino acids. The CDR3 nucleotides read TGCGCCAGCAGCGTTGACAGGGGGCCTTTAACCGGGGAGCTGTTTTTT. Encoded protein: CASSVDRGPLTGELFF.

This clone was detected only once. This sequence joins TRBV6-1 and TRBJ2-7, with D possibly being TRBD1 (5 bases). V shed 5 bases and J shed 3 bases, with 11 bases lying between them. The CDR3 extends over 13 amino acids. Germline V lookup: CDR1 MNHNS, CDR2 SASEGT. The CDR3 DNA reads TGTGCCAGCAGTCTACAGGAAAACTACGAGCAGTACTTC. Its protein product is CASSLQENYEQYF.

V usage is TRBV30 and J usage is TRBJ2-5; a possible D gene is TRBD2 (5 bases). Trimming left V 4 bases short and J 5 bases short, with 8 bases between. Germline V lookup: CDR1 GTSNPN, CDR2 SVGIG (reference sequence). The CDR3 runs 11 residues. The CDR3 loop reads CAWTGGETQYF. The CDR3 DNA follows: TGTGCCTGGACCGGCGGGGAGACCCAGTACTTC.

The chain joins TRBV11-2 to TRBJ1-2; TRBD1 aligns across 7 bases. The J segment lost 5 bases and the V segment lost 7 bases, leaving 4 bases of the junction unmatched. Germline values: CDR1 SGHAT, CDR2 FQNNGV. The CDR3 length is 12 residues. The CDR3 DNA sequence: TGTGCCAGCACCCGGACAGGTTATGGCTACACCTTC. Encoded protein: CASTRTGYGYTF.

The chain couples TRBV7-3 to TRBJ2-2; possibly TRBD2 for D (6 bases). Trimming took off 2 bases at V and 2 bases at J, with 15 bases between the two ends. The CDR3 is 17 residues long. The germline V gene encodes CDR1 SGHTA and CDR2 FQGTGA. The CDR3 here is CASSLFGTHLNTGELFF. CDR3 nucleotides: TGTGCCAGCAGCTTATTCGGGACTCACCTTAACACCGGGGAGCTGTTTTTT.

The chain uses TRBV28 and TRBJ1-5; 7 bases are shared with TRBD1. This CDR3 has 15 residues. The V gene end was trimmed by 7 bases and the J gene end by 2 bases; junction bases not matched to a gene: 8. The germline gives CDR1 MDHEN, CDR2 SYDVKM. The CDR3 protein is CASTMTGIGNQPQHF. The CDR3, as DNA: TGTGCCAGCACCATGACAGGGATTGGCAATCAGCCCCAGCATTTT.

The chain has TRBV5-6 and TRBJ2-3, with 8 positions matching TRBD1. V gave up 4 bases and J gave up 2 bases; unmatched junction bases: 6. Germline V gives CDR1 SGHDT, CDR2 YYEEEE. The CDR3 is 15 amino acids. The chain's CDR3 is CASSRRQGITDTQYF. The DNA of the CDR3 is TGTGCCAGCAGCCGGAGACAGGGGATCACAGATACGCAGTATTTT.

The CDR3 DNA follows: TGTGCCAGTAGCTCCCGACAGGGGTATTATGGCTACACCTTC. It specifies CASSSRQGYYGYTF. The V call is TRBV19, the J call TRBJ1-2; 8 nucleotides line up with TRBD1. Germline-derived CDR1 and CDR2 are LNHDA and SQIVND (reference sequence). The V gene end was trimmed by 6 bases and the J gene end by 5 bases; junction bases not matched to a gene: 8. The CDR3 covers 14 residues.

The chain carries TRBV6-6 and TRBJ2-3, with D possibly matching TRBD2 (5 bases). Germline V lookup: CDR1 MNHNY, CDR2 SVGAGI (reference sequence). CDR3 length: 15 amino acids. V was trimmed by 0 bases and J by 3 bases, leaving 10 bases between them. Here the CDR3 DNA reads TGTGCCAGCAGTTACTCGGGAGTTGGAACAGATACGCAGTATTTT. As protein: CASSYSGVGTDTQYF.

This rearrangement joins TRBV11-3 to TRBJ2-7, with D possibly TRBD2 on 5 matching bases. This CDR3 comprises 15 residues. The V end was cut by 4 bases, the J end by 1 base, with 14 bases between. CDR1 is SGHNT and CDR2 is YENEEA in the germline V gene. The CDR3 nucleotides read TGTGCCAGCAGCTCCCTCGCGGGTGATTCCTACGAGCAGTACTTC. This encodes CASSSLAGDSYEQYF.

The rearrangement links TRBV9 to TRBJ2-7; possibly TRBD2 for D (6 bases). V dropped 0 bases and J dropped 4 bases, with 11 bases sitting between them. Per germline, CDR1 SGDLS and CDR2 YYNGEE. This CDR3 is built from 14 residues. The CDR3 loop reads CASSVGGSGYEQYF. The DNA of the CDR3 is TGTGCCAGCAGCGTAGGGGGGAGCGGGTACGAGCAGTACTTC. Together with reference TRBV9 and TRBJ2-7, the CDR3 gives the full variable domain: DSGVTQTPKHLITATGQRVTLRCSPRSGDLSVYWYQQSLDQGLQFLIQYYNGEERAKGNILERFSAQQFPDLHSELNLSSLELGDSALYFCASSVGGSGYEQYFGPGTRLTVT.

The chain couples TRBV19 to TRBJ2-7, with no clear D. Trimming cost V 10 bases and J 0 bases, with 7 bases left between them. The germline CDR1 and CDR2 sequences are LNHDA and SQIVND (reference sequence). CDR3 size: 11 residues. The CDR3 coding sequence is TGTGCCACTAGGAGCTCCTACGAGCAGTACTTC. It is translated as CATRSSYEQYF.

This clone was observed once. This chain connects TRBV6-5 to TRBJ2-7; possibly TRBD2 for D (5 bases). Deletions cut 4 bases from V and 2 bases from J, with 15 bases between. Germline CDR1 is MNHEY and CDR2 is SVGAGI. The CDR3 has 15 amino acids. CDR3 residues: CASSFSRTFPYEQYF. In DNA, the CDR3 is TGTGCCAGCAGTTTTAGCAGGACTTTTCCCTACGAGCAGTACTTC.

The count of this clone is one. V and J are TRBV11-2 and TRBJ2-7; 10 nucleotides line up with TRBD2. This CDR3 is 16 amino acids long. J was trimmed by 4 bases and V by 4 bases; bases with no gene match: 10. The germline gives CDR1 SGHAT, CDR2 FQNNGV. This chain's CDR3 is CASSSRTSGSIYEQYF. In DNA, the CDR3 is TGTGCCAGCAGCTCAAGGACTAGCGGAAGCATTTACGAGCAGTACTTC.

The J gene is TRBJ2-7, the V gene TRBV5-1, with a weak D call TRBD1 (6 bases). Germline CDR1 reads SGHRS; CDR2 reads YFSETQ. The CDR3 consists of 15 residues. The V gene lost 0 bases and the J gene lost 6 bases, with 16 bases spanning the gap. CDR3 sequence reads: CASSLATGNLGEQYF. In DNA, the CDR3 is TGCGCCAGCAGCTTGGCCACAGGGAATCTTGGCGAGCAGTACTTC.

The chain employs TRBV19 and TRBJ1-1; TRBD1 matches 8 bases. Germline V lookup: CDR1 LNHDA, CDR2 SQIVND (reference sequence). J gave up 0 bases and V 6 bases, and 3 bases lay outside the gene matches. The CDR3 sequence is 14 residues long. In DNA form, the CDR3 reads TGTGCCAGTAGCCAGACAGGGGTGAACACTGAAGCTTTCTTT. It yields the protein CASSQTGVNTEAFF. Supplemented by reference TRBV19 and TRBJ1-1, the full variable domain reads DGGITQSPKYLFRKEGQNVTLSCEQNLNHDAMYWYRQDPGQGLRLIYYSQIVNDFQKGDIAEGYSVSREKKESFPLTVTSAQKNPTAFYLCASSQTGVNTEAFFGQGTRLTVV.